Included here is one T cell receptor beta chain sequence, with context. V was shortened by 6 bases and J by 7 bases, with 9 bases between the two germline ends. This CDR3 is 12 amino acids long. Germline values: CDR1 MNHEY, CDR2 SVGAGI. The protocol was immunoSEQ multiplex PCR, while the TCRdb copy is restricted to in-frame clones and leaves out a portion. This table holds approximately 150,000 clones, approximately 90% found once. This entry comes from a study of control samples from healthy donors and cancer patients. Material: blood. The genes are TRBV6-5 and TRBJ2-2; unclear D gene. This clonotype was sampled from a woman in her 30s in good health. CDR3 amino acids: CASRQSLGELFF. CDR3 sequence (DNA): TGTGCCAGCAGACAGAGTCTCGGGGAGCTGTTTTTT.